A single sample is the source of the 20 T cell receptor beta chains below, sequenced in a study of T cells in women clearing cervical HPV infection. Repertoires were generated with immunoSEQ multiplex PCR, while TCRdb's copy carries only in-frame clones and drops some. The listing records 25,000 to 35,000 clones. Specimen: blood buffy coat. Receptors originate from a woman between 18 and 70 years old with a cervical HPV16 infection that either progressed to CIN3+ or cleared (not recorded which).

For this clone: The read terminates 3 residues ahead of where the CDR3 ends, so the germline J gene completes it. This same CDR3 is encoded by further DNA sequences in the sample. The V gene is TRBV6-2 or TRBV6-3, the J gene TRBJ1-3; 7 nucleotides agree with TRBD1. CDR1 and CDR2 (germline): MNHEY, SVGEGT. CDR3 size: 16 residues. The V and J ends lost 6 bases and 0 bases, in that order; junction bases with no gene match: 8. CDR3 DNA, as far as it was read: TGTGCCAGCAGACCTCCGACAGGGACCTCTGGAAACACC. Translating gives CASRPPTGTSGNT. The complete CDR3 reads CASRPPTGTSGNTIYF.

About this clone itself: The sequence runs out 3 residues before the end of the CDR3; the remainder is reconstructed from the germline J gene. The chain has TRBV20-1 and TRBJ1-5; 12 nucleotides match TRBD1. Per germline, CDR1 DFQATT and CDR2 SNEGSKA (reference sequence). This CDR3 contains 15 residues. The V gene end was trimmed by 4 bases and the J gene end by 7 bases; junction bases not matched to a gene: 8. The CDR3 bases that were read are TGCAGTGCTATCCGGTACGGGACAGGGGGCCAGCCC. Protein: CSAIRYGTGGQP. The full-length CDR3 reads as CSAIRYGTGGQPQHF.

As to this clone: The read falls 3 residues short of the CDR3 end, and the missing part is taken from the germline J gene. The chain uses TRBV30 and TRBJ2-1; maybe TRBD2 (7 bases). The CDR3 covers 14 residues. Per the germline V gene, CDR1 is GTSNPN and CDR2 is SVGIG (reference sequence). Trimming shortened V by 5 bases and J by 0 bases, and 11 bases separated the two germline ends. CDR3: CAWEGGSSYNEQFF. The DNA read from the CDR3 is TGTGCCTGGGAGGGGGGGAGCTCCTACAATGAG.

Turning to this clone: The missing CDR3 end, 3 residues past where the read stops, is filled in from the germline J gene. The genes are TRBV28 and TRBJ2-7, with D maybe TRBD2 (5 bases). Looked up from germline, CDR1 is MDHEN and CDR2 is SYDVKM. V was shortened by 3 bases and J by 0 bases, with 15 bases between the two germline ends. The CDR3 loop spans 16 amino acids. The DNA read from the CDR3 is TGTGCCAGCAGTTTTGCATTGGACTTACTCTCCTACGAG. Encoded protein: CASSFALDLLSYE. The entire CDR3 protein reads CASSFALDLLSYEQYF.

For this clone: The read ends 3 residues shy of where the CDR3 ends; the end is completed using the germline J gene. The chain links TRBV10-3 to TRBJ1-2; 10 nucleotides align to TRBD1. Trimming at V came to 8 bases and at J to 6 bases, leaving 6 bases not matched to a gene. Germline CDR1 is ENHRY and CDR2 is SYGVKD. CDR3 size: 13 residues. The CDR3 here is CAIGYGTGDGYTF. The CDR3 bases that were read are TGTGCCATCGGTTACGGGACAGGGGATGGC.

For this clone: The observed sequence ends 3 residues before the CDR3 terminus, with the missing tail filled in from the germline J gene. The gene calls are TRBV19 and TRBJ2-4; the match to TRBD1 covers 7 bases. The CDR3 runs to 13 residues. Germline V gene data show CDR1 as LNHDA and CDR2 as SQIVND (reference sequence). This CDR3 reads CASSVDRYYGQYF. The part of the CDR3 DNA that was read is TGTGCCAGTAGTGTGGACAGGTACTATGGT.

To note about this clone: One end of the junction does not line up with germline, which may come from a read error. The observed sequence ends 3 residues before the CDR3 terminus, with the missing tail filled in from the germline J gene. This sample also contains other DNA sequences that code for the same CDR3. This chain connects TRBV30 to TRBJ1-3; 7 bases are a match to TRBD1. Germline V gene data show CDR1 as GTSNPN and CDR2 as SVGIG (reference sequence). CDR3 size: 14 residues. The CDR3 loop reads CAWSVGTEGNTIYF. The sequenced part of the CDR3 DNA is TGTGCCTGGAGTGTAGGGACAGAAGGAAACACT.

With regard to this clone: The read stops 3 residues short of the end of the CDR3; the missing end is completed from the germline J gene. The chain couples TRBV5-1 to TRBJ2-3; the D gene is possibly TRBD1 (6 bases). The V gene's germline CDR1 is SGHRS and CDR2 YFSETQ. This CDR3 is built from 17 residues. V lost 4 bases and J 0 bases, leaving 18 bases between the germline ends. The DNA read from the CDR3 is TGCGCCAGCAGCATATCAGGGGCGCCACACAGCACAGATACG. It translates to CASSISGAPHSTDT. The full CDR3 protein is CASSISGAPHSTDTQYF. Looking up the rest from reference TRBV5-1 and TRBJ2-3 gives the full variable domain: KAGVTQTPRYLIKTRGQQVTLSCSPISGHRSVSWYQQTPGQGLQFLFEYFSETQRNKGNFPGRFSGRQFSNSRSEMNVSTLELGDSALYLCASSISGAPHSTDTQYFGPGTRLTVL.

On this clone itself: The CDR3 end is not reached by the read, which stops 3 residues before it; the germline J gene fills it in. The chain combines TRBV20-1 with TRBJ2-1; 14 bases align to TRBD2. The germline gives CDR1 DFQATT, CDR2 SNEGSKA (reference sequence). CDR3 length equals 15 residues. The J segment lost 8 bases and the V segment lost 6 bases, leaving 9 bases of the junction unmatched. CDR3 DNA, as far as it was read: TGCAGTGCCCCGACTAGCGGGGGGGCCTGGGATGAG. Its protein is CSAPTSGGAWDE. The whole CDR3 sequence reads CSAPTSGGAWDEQFF.

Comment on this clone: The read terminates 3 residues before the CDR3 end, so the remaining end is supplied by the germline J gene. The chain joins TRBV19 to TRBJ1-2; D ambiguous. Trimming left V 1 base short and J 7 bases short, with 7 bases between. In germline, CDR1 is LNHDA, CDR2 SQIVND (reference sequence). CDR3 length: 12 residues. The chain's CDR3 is CASSIVSGGYTF. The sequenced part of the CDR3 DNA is TGTGCCAGTAGTATAGTATCAGGTGGC.

The DNA read from the CDR3 is TGCAGTGCTCCGAGGGGAGACGAG. It specifies CSAPRGDE. The full CDR3 is CSAPRGDEQYF. This chain links TRBV20-1 with TRBJ2-7; D possibly uses TRBD1 or TRBD2 (5 bases each). The DNA ends 3 residues before the CDR3 does, and the rest of the CDR3 is filled in from the germline J gene. Germline CDR1 DFQATT, CDR2 SNEGSKA (reference sequence). V gave up 5 bases and J gave up 5 bases, with 10 bases separating them. There are 11 residues in the CDR3.

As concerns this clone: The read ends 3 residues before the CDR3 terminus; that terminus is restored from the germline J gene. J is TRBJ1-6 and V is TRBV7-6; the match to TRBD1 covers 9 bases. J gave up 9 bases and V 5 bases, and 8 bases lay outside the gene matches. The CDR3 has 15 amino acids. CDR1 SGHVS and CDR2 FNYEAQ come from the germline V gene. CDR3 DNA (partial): TGTGCCAGCAGCCTTGACAGGGGGGTCCCTTCACCC. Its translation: CASSLDRGVPSP. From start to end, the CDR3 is CASSLDRGVPSPLHF.

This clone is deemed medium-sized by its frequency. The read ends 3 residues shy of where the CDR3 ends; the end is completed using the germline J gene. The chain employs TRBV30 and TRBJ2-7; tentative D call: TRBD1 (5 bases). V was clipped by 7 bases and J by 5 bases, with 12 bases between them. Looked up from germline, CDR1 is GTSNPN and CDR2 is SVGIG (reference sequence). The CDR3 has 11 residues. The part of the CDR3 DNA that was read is TGTGCCTCCGGATGGGGCGACGAG. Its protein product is CASGWGDE. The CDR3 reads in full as CASGWGDEQYF.

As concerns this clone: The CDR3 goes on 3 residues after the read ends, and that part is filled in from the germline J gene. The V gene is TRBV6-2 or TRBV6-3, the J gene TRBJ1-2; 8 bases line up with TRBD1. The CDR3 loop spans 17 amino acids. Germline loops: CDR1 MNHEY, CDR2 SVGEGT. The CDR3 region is CASSYPLEGQGTYDYTF. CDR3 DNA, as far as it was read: TGTGCCAGCAGTTACCCTCTCGAAGGACAGGGAACCTACGAC.

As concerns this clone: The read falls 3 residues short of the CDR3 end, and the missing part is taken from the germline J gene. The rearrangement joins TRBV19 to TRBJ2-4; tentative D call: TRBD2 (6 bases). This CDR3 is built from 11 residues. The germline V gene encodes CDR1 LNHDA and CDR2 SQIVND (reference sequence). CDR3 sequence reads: CASRQDGGQYF. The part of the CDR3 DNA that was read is TGTGCCAGTAGACAGGACGGGGGT.

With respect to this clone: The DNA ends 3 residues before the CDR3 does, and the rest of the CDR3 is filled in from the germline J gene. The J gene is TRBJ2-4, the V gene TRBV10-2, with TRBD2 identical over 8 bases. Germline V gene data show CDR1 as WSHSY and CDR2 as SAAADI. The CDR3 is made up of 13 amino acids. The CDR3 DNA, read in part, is TGCGCCAGCAGTGAGTCACGGGGGGGCGAT. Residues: CASSESRGGD. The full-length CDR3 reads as CASSESRGGDQYF.

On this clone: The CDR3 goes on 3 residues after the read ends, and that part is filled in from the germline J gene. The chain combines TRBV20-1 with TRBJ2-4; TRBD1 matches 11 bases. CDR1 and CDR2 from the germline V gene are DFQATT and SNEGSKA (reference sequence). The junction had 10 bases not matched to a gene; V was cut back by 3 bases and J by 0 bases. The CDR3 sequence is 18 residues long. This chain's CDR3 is CSARTGTGGLLAKNIQYF. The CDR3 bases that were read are TGCAGTGCTAGGACCGGGACAGGGGGATTACTAGCCAAAAACATT.

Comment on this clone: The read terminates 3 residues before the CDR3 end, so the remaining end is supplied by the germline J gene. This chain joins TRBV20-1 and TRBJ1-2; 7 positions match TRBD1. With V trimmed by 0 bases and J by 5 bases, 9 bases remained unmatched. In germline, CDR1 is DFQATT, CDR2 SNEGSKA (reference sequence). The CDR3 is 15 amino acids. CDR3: CSARDGGQNIYGYTF. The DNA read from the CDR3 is TGCAGTGCTAGAGATGGGGGACAGAATATTTATGGC.

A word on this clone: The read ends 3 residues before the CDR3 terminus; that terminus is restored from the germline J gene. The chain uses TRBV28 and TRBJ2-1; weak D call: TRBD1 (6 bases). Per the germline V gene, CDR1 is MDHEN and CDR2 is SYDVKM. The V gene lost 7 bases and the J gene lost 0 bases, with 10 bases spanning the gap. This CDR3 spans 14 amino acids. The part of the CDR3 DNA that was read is TGTGCCAGCACTGGGACACCCTCCTACAATGAG. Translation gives CASTGTPSYNE. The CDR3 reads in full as CASTGTPSYNEQFF. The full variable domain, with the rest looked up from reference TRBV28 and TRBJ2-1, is DVKVTQSSRYLVKRTGEKVFLECVQDMDHENMFWYRQDPGLGLRLIYFSYDVKMKEKGDIPEGYSVSREKKERFSLILESASTNQTSMYLCASTGTPSYNEQFFGPGTRLTVL.

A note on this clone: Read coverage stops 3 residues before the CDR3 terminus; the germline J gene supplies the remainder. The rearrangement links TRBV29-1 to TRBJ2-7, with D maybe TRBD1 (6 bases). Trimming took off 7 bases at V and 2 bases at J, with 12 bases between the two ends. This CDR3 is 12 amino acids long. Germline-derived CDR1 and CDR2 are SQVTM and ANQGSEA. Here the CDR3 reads CSARDIPYEQYF. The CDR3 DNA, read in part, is TGCAGCGCCCGGGACATCCCCTACGAG.